This paragraph reports one T cell receptor beta chain. These data come from a study of blood T cell repertoires in COVID-19. Overall study context: Sources were T cells, B-cell-depleted T cells, or PBMCs; the material itself was cDNA or gDNA.

Germline V gives CDR1 KGHSH, CDR2 LQKENI. The V segment lost 2 bases and the J segment 3 bases; nucleotides outside the gene matches: 6. This CDR3 spans 15 amino acids. The assay was immunoSEQ multiplex PCR, and TCRdb's table has in-frame clones only and misses some. The repertoire holds about 43,000 clones, about nine tenths seen once, with 8% to 10% in the top ten. This chain connects TRBV18 to TRBJ2-7; 8 nucleotides match TRBD1. Sequenced input: peripheral blood. The sequence came from a woman of 80 years or more with active COVID-19. CDR3 nucleotides: TGTGCCAGCTCACCATTTGGGACAGGACACTACGAGCAGTACTTC. It yields the protein CASSPFGTGHYEQYF.